These 22 T cell receptor beta chains were sequenced from one sample in a study of cytomegalovirus exposure and HLA in healthy donors. The PCR contained 60 Vbeta and 13 Jbeta primers. Clones were read by immunoSEQ multiplex PCR, and TCRdb kept only the in-frame ones, dropping some. The sample shows tens of thousands of clones, around 76% of them seen only once. The specimen sequenced was PBMCs. The source is a woman in her 30s in good health and CMV-seropositive.

J is TRBJ2-2 and V is TRBV6-1; TRBD2 matches 9 bases. Germline CDR1 reads MNHNS; CDR2 reads SASEGT. The V and J ends lost 4 bases and 7 bases, in that order; junction bases with no gene match: 7. The CDR3 length is 15 residues. CDR3 sequence reads: CASSAGTSLIGELFF. CDR3 sequence (DNA): TGTGCCAGCAGTGCCGGGACTAGCCTTATCGGGGAGCTGTTTTTT.

CDR3 residues: CASSLFSGQGTYEQYF. The CDR3 DNA reads as TGTGCCAGCAGCTTATTTTCTGGACAGGGGACCTACGAGCAGTACTTC. The rearrangement uses TRBV7-2 and TRBJ2-7, with 9 bases aligning to TRBD1. V was pared by 2 bases and J by 2 bases, with 7 bases of the junction left unmatched. Per the germline V gene, CDR1 is SGHTA and CDR2 is FQGNSA. The CDR3 runs 16 residues.

The J gene is TRBJ1-2, the V gene TRBV10-2, with 7 bases lining up with TRBD1. Germline lookup yields CDR1 WSHSY and CDR2 SAAADI. V trimming: 8 bases; J trimming: 5 bases; junction bases outside the gene matches: 8. The CDR3 consists of 13 residues. CDR3 DNA sequence: TGCGCCAGCGGGGGGACAGCCGGTTATGGCTACACCTTC. Its translation: CASGGTAGYGYTF.

The V call is TRBV15, the J call TRBJ2-5; 7 nucleotides agree with TRBD2. Germline V gives CDR1 LNHNV, CDR2 YYDKDF (reference sequence). This CDR3 contains 16 residues. The V segment lost 3 bases and the J segment 5 bases; nucleotides outside the gene matches: 12. The CDR3 sequence is CATSRGGKLVAETQYF. The CDR3 nucleotides read TGTGCCACCAGCAGGGGAGGGAAGCTGGTTGCGGAGACCCAGTACTTC.

The chain recombines TRBV28 with TRBJ1-5; D is perhaps TRBD1 (6 bases). Germline V gives CDR1 MDHEN, CDR2 SYDVKM. CDR3 size: 14 residues. The ends were cut back, 3 bases at V and 5 bases at J, with 11 bases in the middle. CDR3 DNA sequence: TGTGCCAGCAGTTTTGACAGGAGTTATCAGCCCCAGCATTTT. Residues: CASSFDRSYQPQHF.

This chain links TRBV7-2 with TRBJ1-4; possible D gene TRBD1, 5 bases. This CDR3 has 15 residues. V was trimmed by 1 base and J by 7 bases, leaving 13 bases between them. Looked up from germline, CDR1 is SGHTA and CDR2 is FQGNSA. As DNA, the CDR3 is TGTGCCAGCAGCTTAGAGGGGCGTTGGGGTGAAAAACTGTTTTTT. Amino acid sequence: CASSLEGRWGEKLFF.

This clone was found once. The V and J genes are TRBV6-1 and TRBJ1-5; D uncertain. The length of the CDR3 is 15 residues. V lost 5 bases and J 2 bases, leaving 13 bases between the germline ends. CDR1 is MNHNS and CDR2 is SASEGT in the germline V gene. The CDR3 loop reads CASSTTLRGNQPQHF. In nucleotides, the CDR3 is TGTGCCAGCAGTACGACCCTGAGGGGCAATCAGCCCCAGCATTTT.

The rearrangement uses TRBV7-9 and TRBJ2-5, with D perhaps TRBD2 (6 bases). Germline V gene sequence: CDR1 SEHNR, CDR2 FQNEAQ (reference sequence). The CDR3 has 16 residues. Trimming left V 2 bases short and J 5 bases short, with 18 bases between. The CDR3 nucleotides read TGTGCCAGCAGCTTATACAGGACTAACCTTTGGGAGACCCAGTACTTC. This encodes CASSLYRTNLWETQYF. The variable domain in full, completed from reference TRBV7-9 and TRBJ2-5, reads DTGVSQNPRHKITKRGQNVTFRCDPISEHNRLYWYRQTLGQGPEFLTYFQNEAQLEKSRLLSDRFSAERPKGSFSTLEIQRTEQGDSAMYLCASSLYRTNLWETQYFGPGTRLLVL.

This clone has a single count. CDR3 in DNA: TGTGCCAGCACCACTCAAGGAGGTTGGGGATCGACCCAGTACTTC. Protein: CASTTQGGWGSTQYF. This sequence joins TRBV7-2 and TRBJ2-5; weak D call: TRBD2 (5 bases). The CDR3 sequence is 15 residues long. Germline V lookup: CDR1 SGHTA, CDR2 FQGNSA. Trimming removed 7 bases from V and 7 bases from J, with 22 bases in between.

The chain is built from TRBV5-1 and TRBJ1-1; D is perhaps TRBD1 (6 bases). CDR1 is SGHRS and CDR2 is YFSETQ in the germline V gene. V was trimmed by 4 bases and J by 1 base, leaving 17 bases between them. CDR3 length: 16 residues. In nucleotides, the CDR3 is TGCGCCAGCAGCCCGGTCGGGGGGCTACAGAACACTGAAGCTTTCTTT. It is translated as CASSPVGGLQNTEAFF.

This chain uses TRBV28 with TRBJ2-7; maybe TRBD2 (6 bases). The V end lost 8 bases, the J end lost 6 bases, and 17 bases lay between the germline ends. The CDR3 spans 13 residues. Germline V gene lookup returns CDR1 MDHEN and CDR2 SYDVKM. Here the CDR3 reads CASGRRGSLEQYF. The CDR3, as DNA: TGTGCCAGCGGGCGGCGGGGCTCGCTCGAGCAGTACTTC.

This clone was recorded only once. This chain joins TRBV28 and TRBJ2-5; 8 bases map to TRBD1. CDR1 and CDR2 (germline): MDHEN, SYDVKM. V shed 5 bases, J shed 5 bases, and the junction held 7 bases outside the gene matches. The CDR3 totals 14 residues. For the CDR3, the DNA is TGTGCCAGCAGTCACGGACAGGGAGGCGAGACCCAGTACTTC. Translated: CASSHGQGGETQYF.

V is TRBV29-1 and J is TRBJ2-5; 12 bases line up with TRBD2. The CDR3 loop spans 15 amino acids. Losses at the gene ends were 2 bases for V and 4 bases for J; bases not matched to a gene: 5. From germline, CDR1 is SQVTM and CDR2 ANQGSEA. CDR3 sequence (DNA): TGCAGCGTTGAATGGCTAGCGGGAGGGCGAGAGACCCAGTACTTC. It yields the protein CSVEWLAGGRETQYF.

This clone has a handful of counts. The CDR3 nucleotides are TGTGCCAGCAGTTCCGCGCTTGGAGATACGCAGTATTTT. Encoded protein: CASSSALGDTQYF. This rearrangement joins TRBV6-5 to TRBJ2-3; D is ambiguous. The CDR3 runs 13 residues. Trimming removed 4 bases at V and 5 bases at J, with 10 bases between. Per the germline V gene, CDR1 is MNHEY and CDR2 is SVGAGI.

V is TRBV30 and J is TRBJ1-2; D is unclear. Germline lookup yields CDR1 GTSNPN and CDR2 SVGIG (reference sequence). This CDR3 contains 11 residues. V lost 3 bases to trimming and J lost 8 bases, with 10 bases between them. The CDR3 reads CAWRSPVGYTF. The CDR3 DNA sequence: TGTGCCTGGAGGTCTCCGGTGGGCTACACCTTC.

The CDR3 here is CASSPDPGNQPQHF. CDR3 nucleotide sequence: TGTGCCAGCTCACCTGATCCAGGTAATCAGCCCCAGCATTTT. The rearrangement joins TRBV6-1 to TRBJ1-5; D uncertain. This CDR3 is built from 14 residues. V lost 8 bases to trimming and J lost 4 bases, with 15 bases between them. The germline gives CDR1 MNHNS, CDR2 SASEGT.

The chain joins TRBV12-2 to TRBJ1-5; no DNA check was done on the table's D call, TRBD1. TRBV12-2 is reported as a pseudogene. This CDR3 contains 11 residues. The CDR3 bases are TGTGCAAGTCGCTCAAGGACAGGGGTGCATTTT. Translated: CASRSRTGVHF.

This clone was seen only a few times. This rearrangement joins TRBV10-3 to TRBJ1-2; TRBD1 is a possible D gene (5 bases). This CDR3 region has 15 residues. CDR1 ENHRY and CDR2 SYGVKD come from the germline V gene. V lost 8 bases, J lost 0 bases, and 16 bases lay in between. The CDR3 protein is CAIGSGFSSNYGYTF. CDR3 in DNA: TGTGCCATCGGATCAGGGTTCTCATCTAACTATGGCTACACCTTC.

The rearrangement joins TRBV30 to TRBJ2-1; 9 bases align to TRBD2. Per the germline V gene, CDR1 is GTSNPN and CDR2 is SVGIG (reference sequence). V was clipped by 4 bases and J by 0 bases; unmatched bases: 10. The CDR3 contains 17 residues. CDR3 sequence reads: CAWNLAGRFGSYNEQFF. In DNA, the CDR3 is TGTGCCTGGAACCTAGCGGGAAGATTTGGCTCCTACAATGAGCAGTTCTTC.

This chain joins TRBV7-6 and TRBJ1-1; D remains ambiguous. V was shortened by 0 bases and J by 0 bases, with 8 bases between the two germline ends. CDR3 length: 15 residues. From germline, CDR1 is SGHVS and CDR2 FNYEAQ. CDR3 in amino acids: CASSLAGGLNTEAFF. In DNA form, the CDR3 reads TGTGCCAGCAGCTTAGCAGGAGGATTGAACACTGAAGCTTTCTTT.

This clone was seen a few times. The CDR3 loop is CASSFTSGRSETQYF. The CDR3 nucleotides are TGTGCCAGCAGCTTCACTAGCGGGAGGTCGGAGACCCAGTACTTC. The rearrangement joins TRBV5-4 to TRBJ2-5; TRBD2 matches 12 bases. The CDR3 contains 15 residues. The ends lost 2 bases at V and 5 bases at J; junction bases unmatched: 4. Germline loops: CDR1 SGHNT, CDR2 YYREEE (reference sequence).

This clone has a handful of counts. V is TRBV13 and J is TRBJ1-2, with D unresolved. Trimming removed 1 base at V and 3 bases at J, with 9 bases between. CDR3 length equals 14 residues. In germline, CDR1 is PRHDT, CDR2 FYEKMQ (reference sequence). The CDR3 sequence is CASSLVRGYYGYTF. The CDR3 DNA sequence: TGTGCCAGCAGCTTAGTCCGGGGATACTATGGCTACACCTTC.